The following is a T cell receptor beta chain sequence with its context. The data are from a study of blood T cell repertoires in COVID-19. Looking at the study overall: Some COVID-19 samples were acute and others convalescent; all came from the United States, Italy and Spain. From T cells, B-cell-depleted T cells, or PBMCs came the material, which was cDNA or gDNA.

Under the authors' procedure: Counts of nucleated cells, estimated from reference gene primer amplification, were obtained. TCRdb's table, derived via immunoSEQ multiplex PCR, lists solely in-frame clones and lacks some. The V and J calls and clone size come from that table; D and trimming were worked out from the DNA. Here the sample spans tens of thousands of clones, roughly 82% being singletons. V was trimmed by 0 bases and J by 0 bases, leaving 5 bases between them. The CDR3 extends over 14 amino acids. Per the germline V gene, CDR1 is SGHTA and CDR2 is FQGTGA. The chain uses TRBV7-3 and TRBJ1-1; no clear D. The sequenced material came from peripheral blood. The sequence was collected from a human donor in a cohort sampled during active COVID-19. CDR3 sequence (DNA): TGTGCCAGCAGCTTAACAAACATGAACACTGAAGCTTTCTTT. This sequence encodes CASSLTNMNTEAFF.